What follows describes a single T cell receptor (beta chain). This CDR3 spans 17 amino acids. V lost 5 bases to trimming and J lost 5 bases; unmatched junction nucleotides: 15. CDR1 and CDR2 (germline): LNHDA, SQIVND (reference sequence). The data are from a study of shared T cell receptors in the human thymus. The table came from immunoSEQ multiplex PCR; TCRdb's copy has only in-frame clones and leaves some out. The table includes hundreds of thousands of clones, approximately 87% detected once. These data are also associated with another study on human thymus T cells. From that paper: Having corrective surgery for congenital heart defects, healthy Finnish infants were the ones who donated. Corrective cardiac operations yielded the resected thymus tissue. Apparent bias marked the V and J gene usage of thymic and blood repertoires. Thymic repertoires overlap heavily among unrelated individuals, related research has reported.

The sequence derives from a boy under two years old with a congenital heart defect. V usage is TRBV19 and J usage is TRBJ1-1; 9 bases are a match to TRBD1. Sequencing was carried out using thymocytes. The CDR3 sequence is CASSARDRAFPRTEAFF. In DNA, the CDR3 is TGTGCCAGTAGTGCCCGGGACAGGGCCTTCCCGCGGACTGAAGCTTTCTTT.